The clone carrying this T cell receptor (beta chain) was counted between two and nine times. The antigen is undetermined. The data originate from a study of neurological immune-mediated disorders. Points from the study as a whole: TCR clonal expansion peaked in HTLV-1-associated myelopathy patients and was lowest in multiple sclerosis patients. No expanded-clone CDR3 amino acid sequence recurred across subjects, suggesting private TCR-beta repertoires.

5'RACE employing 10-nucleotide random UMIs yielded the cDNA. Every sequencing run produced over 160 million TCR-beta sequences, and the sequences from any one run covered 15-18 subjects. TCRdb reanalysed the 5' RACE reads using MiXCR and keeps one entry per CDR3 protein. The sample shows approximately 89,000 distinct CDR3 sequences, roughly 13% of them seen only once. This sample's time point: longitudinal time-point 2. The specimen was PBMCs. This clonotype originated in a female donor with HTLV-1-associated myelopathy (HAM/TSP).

DNA of the CDR3: TGCGCCAGCAGCCACCGGGACAGTGGCACAGATACGCAGTATTTT. Protein: CASSHRDSGTDTQYF. J is TRBJ2-3 and V is TRBV5-1, with TRBD1 matching over 7 bases. The CDR3 runs to 15 residues. Germline CDR1 reads SGHRS; CDR2 reads YFSETQ. V gave up 4 bases and J gave up 1 base; unmatched junction bases: 6.